The clone carrying this T cell receptor beta chain has at least ten counts. What it binds is not known. This CDR3 is 16 amino acids long. CDR1 is SGHTA, CDR2 FQGNSA, per germline. V shed 0 bases and J 5 bases; nucleotides not matched to a gene: 4. The data are from a study of beta chain features in type 1 diabetes. As for the study in general: 107,917,701 sorted cells were examined across all samples. Study conclusions and caveats: A moderate, significant TCRB CDR3 shortening appeared in type 1 diabetes across four CD4+ subsets.

TCRB transcripts that were expressed got sequenced, as all of the isolated RNA had been reverse transcribed. Assay: immunoSEQ multiplex PCR; the TCRdb copy retains only in-frame clones and omits some. The data contain roughly 160,000 clones, approximately 7.8% of them seen just once; the ten biggest clones take up more than 0.75%. This sequence was found in a woman between 40 and 50 years old with type 1 diabetes. Specimen: central memory CD4+ T cells from blood. This chain uses TRBV7-2 with TRBJ2-3; 11 bases map to TRBD1. This CDR3 reads CASSLAPGQGGDTQYF. As DNA, the CDR3 is TGTGCCAGCAGCTTAGCGCCGGGACAGGGGGGAGATACGCAGTATTTT.